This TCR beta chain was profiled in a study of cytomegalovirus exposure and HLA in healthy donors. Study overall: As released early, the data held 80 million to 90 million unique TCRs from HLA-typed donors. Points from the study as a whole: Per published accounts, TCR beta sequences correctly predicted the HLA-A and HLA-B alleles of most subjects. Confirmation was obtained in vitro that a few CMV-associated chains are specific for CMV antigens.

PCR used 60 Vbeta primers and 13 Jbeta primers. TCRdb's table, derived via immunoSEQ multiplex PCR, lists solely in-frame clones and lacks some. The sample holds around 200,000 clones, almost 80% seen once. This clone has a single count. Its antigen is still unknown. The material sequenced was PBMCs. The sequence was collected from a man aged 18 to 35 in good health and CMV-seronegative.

In nucleotides, the CDR3 is TGCAGCGTTGATCGGGGGGAAGGTCCCTACGAGCAGTACTTC. Encoded protein: CSVDRGEGPYEQYF. The rearrangement uses TRBV29-1 and TRBJ2-7; 7 nucleotides line up with TRBD2. V lost 3 bases, J lost 2 bases, and 7 bases stayed unmatched. CDR1 is SQVTM and CDR2 is ANQGSEA in the germline V gene. The CDR3 extends over 14 amino acids.